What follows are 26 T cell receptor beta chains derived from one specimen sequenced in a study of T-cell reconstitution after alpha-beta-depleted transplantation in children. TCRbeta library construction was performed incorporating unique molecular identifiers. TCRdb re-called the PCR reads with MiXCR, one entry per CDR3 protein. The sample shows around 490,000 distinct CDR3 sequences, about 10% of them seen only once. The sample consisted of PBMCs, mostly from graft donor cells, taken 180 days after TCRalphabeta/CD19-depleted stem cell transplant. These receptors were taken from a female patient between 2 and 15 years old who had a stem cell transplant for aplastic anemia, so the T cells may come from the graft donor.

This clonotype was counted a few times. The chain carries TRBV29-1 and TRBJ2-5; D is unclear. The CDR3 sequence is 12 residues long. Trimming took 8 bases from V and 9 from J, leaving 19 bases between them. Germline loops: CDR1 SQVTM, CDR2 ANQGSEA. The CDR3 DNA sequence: TGCAGCCCGACGCAGAGAAATGGGGCCCAGTACTTC. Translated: CSPTQRNGAQYF.

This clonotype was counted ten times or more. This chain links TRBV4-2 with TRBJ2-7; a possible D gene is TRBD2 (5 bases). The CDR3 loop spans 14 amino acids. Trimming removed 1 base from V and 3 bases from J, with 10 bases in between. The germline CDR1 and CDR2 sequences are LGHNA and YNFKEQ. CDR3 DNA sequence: TGTGCCAGCAGCCAAGGATCAGCGGTCTACGAGCAGTACTTC. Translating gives CASSQGSAVYEQYF.

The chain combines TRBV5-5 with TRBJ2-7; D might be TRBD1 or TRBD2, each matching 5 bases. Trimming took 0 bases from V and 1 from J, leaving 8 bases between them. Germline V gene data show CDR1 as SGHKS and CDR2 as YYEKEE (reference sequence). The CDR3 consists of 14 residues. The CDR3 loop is CASSLGWGSYEQYV. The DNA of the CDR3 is TGTGCCAGCAGCTTGGGGTGGGGGTCCTACGAGCAGTACGTC.

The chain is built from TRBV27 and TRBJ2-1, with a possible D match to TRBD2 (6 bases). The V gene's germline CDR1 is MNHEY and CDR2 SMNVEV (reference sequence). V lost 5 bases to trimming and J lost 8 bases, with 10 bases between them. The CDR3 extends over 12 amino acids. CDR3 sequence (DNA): TGTGCCAGCAGTCGCCGCGGGGATGAGCAGTTCTTC. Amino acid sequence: CASSRRGDEQFF.

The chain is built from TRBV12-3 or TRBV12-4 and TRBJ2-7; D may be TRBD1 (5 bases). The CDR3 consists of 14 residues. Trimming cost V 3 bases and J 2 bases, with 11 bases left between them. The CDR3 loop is CASSFVQGTYEQYF. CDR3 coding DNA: TGTGCCAGCAGTTTCGTCCAGGGAACCTACGAGCAGTACTTC.

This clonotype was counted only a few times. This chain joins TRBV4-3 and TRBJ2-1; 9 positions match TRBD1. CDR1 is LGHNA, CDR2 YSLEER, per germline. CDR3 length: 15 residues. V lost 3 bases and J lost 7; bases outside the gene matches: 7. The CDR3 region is CASSQSGTGRNEQFF. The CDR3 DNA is TGCGCCAGCAGCCAGTCCGGGACAGGGAGGAATGAGCAGTTCTTC.

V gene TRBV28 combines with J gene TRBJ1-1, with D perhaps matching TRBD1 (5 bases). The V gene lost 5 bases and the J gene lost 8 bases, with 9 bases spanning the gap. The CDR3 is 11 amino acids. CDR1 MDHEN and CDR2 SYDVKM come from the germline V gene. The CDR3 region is CASSTHREAFF. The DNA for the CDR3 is TGTGCCAGCAGTACCCACAGGGAAGCTTTCTTT.

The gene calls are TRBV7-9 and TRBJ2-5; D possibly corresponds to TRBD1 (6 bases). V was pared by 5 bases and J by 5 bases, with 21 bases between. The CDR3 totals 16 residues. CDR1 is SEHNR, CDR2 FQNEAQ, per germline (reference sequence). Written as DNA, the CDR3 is TGTGCCAGCAGCGCACTCAGGGGCGAAATCTTGGAGACCCAGTACTTC. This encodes CASSALRGEILETQYF.

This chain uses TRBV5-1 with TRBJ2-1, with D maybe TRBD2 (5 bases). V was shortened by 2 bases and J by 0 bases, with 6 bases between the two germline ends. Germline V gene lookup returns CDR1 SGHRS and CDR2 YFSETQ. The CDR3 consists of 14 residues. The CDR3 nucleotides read TGCGCCAGCAGCTTCGGGAACTCCTACAATGAGCAGTTCTTC. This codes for CASSFGNSYNEQFF.

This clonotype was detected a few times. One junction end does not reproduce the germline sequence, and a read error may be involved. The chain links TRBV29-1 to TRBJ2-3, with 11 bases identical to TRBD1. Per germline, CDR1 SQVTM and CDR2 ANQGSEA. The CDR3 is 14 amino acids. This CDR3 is CSVDWTGGSETQYF. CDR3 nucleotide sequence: TGCAGCGTTGACTGGACAGGGGGCTCAGAAACGCAGTATTTT.

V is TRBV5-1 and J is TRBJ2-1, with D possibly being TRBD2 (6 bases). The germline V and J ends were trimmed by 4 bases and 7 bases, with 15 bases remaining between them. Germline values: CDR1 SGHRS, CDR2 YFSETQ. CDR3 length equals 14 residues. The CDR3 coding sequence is TGCGCCAGCAGCCTCTGGGACTTAAAAAATGAGCAGTTCTTC. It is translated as CASSLWDLKNEQFF.

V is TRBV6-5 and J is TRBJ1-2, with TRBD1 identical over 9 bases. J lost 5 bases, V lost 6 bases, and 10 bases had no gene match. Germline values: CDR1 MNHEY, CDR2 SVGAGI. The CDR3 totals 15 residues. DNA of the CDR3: TGTGCCAGCAGGGGTACAGGGGGCTTGGGGTATGGCTACACCTTC. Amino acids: CASRGTGGLGYGYTF.

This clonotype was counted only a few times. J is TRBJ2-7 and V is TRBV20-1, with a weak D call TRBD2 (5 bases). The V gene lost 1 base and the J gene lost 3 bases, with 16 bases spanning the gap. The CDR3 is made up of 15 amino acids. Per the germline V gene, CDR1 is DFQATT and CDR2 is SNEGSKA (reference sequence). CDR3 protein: CSARGTSTRLYEQYF. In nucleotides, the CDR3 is TGCAGTGCTAGAGGGACTTCGACGCGCCTCTACGAGCAGTACTTC.

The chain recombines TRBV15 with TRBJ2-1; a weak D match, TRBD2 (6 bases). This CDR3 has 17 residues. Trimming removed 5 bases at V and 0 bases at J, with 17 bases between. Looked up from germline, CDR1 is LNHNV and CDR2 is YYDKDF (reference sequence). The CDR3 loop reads CATSPPGLRSSYNEQFF. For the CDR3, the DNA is TGTGCCACCAGCCCTCCGGGACTGCGAAGCTCCTACAATGAGCAGTTCTTC. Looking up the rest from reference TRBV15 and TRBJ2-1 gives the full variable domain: DAMVIQNPRYQVTQFGKPVTLSCSQTLNHNVMYWYQQKSSQAPKLLFHYYDKDFNNEADTPDNFQSRRPNTSFCFLDIRSPGLGDTAMYLCATSPPGLRSSYNEQFFGPGTRLTVL.

CDR3 amino acids: CASSLDHWRDLARSSGANVLTF. CDR3 nucleotide sequence: TGTGCCAGCAGCTTAGATCATTGGAGGGACCTAGCGCGCAGCTCTGGGGCCAACGTCCTGACTTTC. The chain employs TRBV11-2 and TRBJ2-6; D may be TRBD2 (6 bases). V lost 0 bases and J lost 0, with 24 bases in between. Germline loops: CDR1 SGHAT, CDR2 FQNNGV. The CDR3 sequence is 22 residues long.

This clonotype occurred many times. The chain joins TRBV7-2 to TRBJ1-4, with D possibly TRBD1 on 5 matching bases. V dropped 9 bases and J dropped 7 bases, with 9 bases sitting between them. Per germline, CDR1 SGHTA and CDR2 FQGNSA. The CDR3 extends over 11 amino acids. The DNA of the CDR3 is TGTGCCAGTCAGAGGGGTGAAAAACTGTTTTTT. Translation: CASQRGEKLFF.

Here the CDR3 reads CASSFRGVAAGANVLTF. In nucleotides, the CDR3 is TGTGCCAGCAGTTTTCGAGGAGTGGCGGCGGGGGCCAACGTCCTGACTTTC. The chain has TRBV12-3 or TRBV12-4 and TRBJ2-6; no firm D call. The CDR3 length is 17 residues. The V gene lost 3 bases and the J gene lost 4 bases, with 16 bases spanning the gap.

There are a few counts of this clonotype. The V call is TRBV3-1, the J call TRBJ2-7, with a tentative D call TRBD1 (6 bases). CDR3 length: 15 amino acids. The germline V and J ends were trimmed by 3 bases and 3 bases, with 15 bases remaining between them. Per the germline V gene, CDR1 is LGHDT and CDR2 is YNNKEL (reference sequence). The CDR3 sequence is CASSHHSKQGYEQYF. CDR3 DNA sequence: TGTGCCAGCAGCCACCACTCCAAACAGGGCTACGAGCAGTACTTC.

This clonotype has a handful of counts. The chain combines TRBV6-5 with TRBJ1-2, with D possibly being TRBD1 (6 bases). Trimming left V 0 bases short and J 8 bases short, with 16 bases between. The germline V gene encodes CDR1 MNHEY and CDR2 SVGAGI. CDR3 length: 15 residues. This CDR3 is CASSYSPTGTSGYTF. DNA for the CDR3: TGTGCCAGCAGTTACTCACCCACTGGGACAAGCGGCTACACCTTC.

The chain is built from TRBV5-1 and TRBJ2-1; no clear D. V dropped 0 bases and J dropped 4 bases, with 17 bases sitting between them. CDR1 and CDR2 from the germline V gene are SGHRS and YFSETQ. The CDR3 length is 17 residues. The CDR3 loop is CASSLAFLRKRYNEQFF. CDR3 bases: TGCGCCAGCAGCTTGGCCTTCTTGAGAAAGAGATACAATGAGCAGTTCTTC.

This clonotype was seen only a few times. CDR3 nucleotides: TGTGCCAGCTTGCCGGGGGGGGCCAAAAACATTCAGTACTTC. Protein sequence: CASLPGGAKNIQYF. This chain joins TRBV28 and TRBJ2-4; 8 nucleotides align to TRBD2. CDR3 length: 14 residues. V trimming: 8 bases; J trimming: 1 base; junction bases outside the gene matches: 4. Germline V CDR1 and CDR2: MDHEN, SYDVKM.

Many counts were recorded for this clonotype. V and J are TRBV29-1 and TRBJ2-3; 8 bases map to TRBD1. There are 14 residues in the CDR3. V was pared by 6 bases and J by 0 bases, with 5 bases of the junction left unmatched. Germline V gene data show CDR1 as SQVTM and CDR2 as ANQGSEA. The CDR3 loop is CSVAGTGSTDTQYF. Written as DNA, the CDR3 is TGCAGCGTCGCCGGGACAGGAAGCACAGATACGCAGTATTTT.

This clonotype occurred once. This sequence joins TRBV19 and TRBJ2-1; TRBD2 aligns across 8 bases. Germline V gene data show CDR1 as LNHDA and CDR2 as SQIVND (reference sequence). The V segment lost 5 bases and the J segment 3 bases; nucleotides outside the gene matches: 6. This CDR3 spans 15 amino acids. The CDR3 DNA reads TGTGCCAGTAGTCCACTAGCGGAGTTCTACAATGAGCAGTTCTTC. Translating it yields CASSPLAEFYNEQFF.

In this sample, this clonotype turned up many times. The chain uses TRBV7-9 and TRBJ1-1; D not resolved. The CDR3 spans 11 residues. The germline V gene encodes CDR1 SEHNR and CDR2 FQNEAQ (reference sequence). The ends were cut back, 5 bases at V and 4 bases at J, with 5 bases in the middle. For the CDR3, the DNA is TGTGCCAGCAGCCGCGGCACTGAAGCTTTCTTT. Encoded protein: CASSRGTEAFF.

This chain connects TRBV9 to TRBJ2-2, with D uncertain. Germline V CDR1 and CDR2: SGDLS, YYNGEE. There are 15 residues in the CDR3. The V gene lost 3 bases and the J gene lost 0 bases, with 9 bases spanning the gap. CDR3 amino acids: CASSGRTSNTGELFF. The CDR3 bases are TGTGCCAGCAGCGGTCGGACCTCGAACACCGGGGAGCTGTTTTTT. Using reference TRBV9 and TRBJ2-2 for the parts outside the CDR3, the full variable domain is DSGVTQTPKHLITATGQRVTLRCSPRSGDLSVYWYQQSLDQGLQFLIQYYNGEERAKGNILERFSAQQFPDLHSELNLSSLELGDSALYFCASSGRTSNTGELFFGEGSRLTVL.

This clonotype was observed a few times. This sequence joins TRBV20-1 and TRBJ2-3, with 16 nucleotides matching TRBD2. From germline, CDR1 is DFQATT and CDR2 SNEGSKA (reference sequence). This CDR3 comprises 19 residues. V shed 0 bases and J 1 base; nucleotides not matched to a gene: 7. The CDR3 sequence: CSARDGGTSGRGRTDTQYF. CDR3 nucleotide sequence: TGCAGTGCTAGAGACGGCGGGACTAGCGGGAGGGGCCGCACAGATACGCAGTATTTT.